The 20 T cell receptor beta chains below were found in one sample sequenced in a study of blood T cell repertoires in COVID-19. Clones were sequenced by immunoSEQ multiplex PCR, and TCRdb holds only the in-frame ones, with some missing. The profile shows 55,000 to 90,000 clones, 84% of them singletons. The sample taken for sequencing was peripheral blood. These receptors originate from a woman in her sixties or seventies with acute or convalescent COVID-19.

This clone occurred once. The chain joins TRBV5-5 to TRBJ2-2; 10 bases are a match to TRBD2. Germline V gene sequence: CDR1 SGHKS, CDR2 YYEKEE (reference sequence). CDR3 length: 17 amino acids. V shed 0 bases and J 4 bases; nucleotides not matched to a gene: 6. CDR3 in DNA: TGTGCCAGCAGCTTGGAAGCGGGGGGGCGGGTCACCGGGGAGCTGTTTTTT. Its translation is CASSLEAGGRVTGELFF. Supplemented by reference TRBV5-5 and TRBJ2-2, the full variable domain reads DAGVTQSPTHLIKTRGQQVTLRCSPISGHKSVSWYQQVLGQGPQFIFQYYEKEERGRGNFPDRFSARQFPNYSSELNVNALLLGDSALYLCASSLEAGGRVTGELFFGEGSRLTVL.

The genes are TRBV24-1 and TRBJ2-3, with 11 positions matching TRBD2. Germline V gene sequence: CDR1 KGHDR, CDR2 SFDVKD. The CDR3 extends over 21 amino acids. V trimming: 0 bases; J trimming: 1 base; junction bases outside the gene matches: 14. CDR3 sequence (DNA): TGTGCCACCAGTGATTTGCGACCTAGCGGGGGGAGTGTTGAGGGCACAGATACGCAGTATTTT. Translated, it gives CATSDLRPSGGSVEGTDTQYF.

The CDR3 DNA reads TGTGCCAGCAGCCGGGACAGGGATCGGGGCTACACCTTC. Its translation is CASSRDRDRGYTF. The chain uses TRBV6-5 and TRBJ1-2; 9 bases match TRBD1. The J segment lost 8 bases and the V segment lost 6 bases, leaving 7 bases of the junction unmatched. The CDR3 is 13 amino acids. Germline V lookup: CDR1 MNHEY, CDR2 SVGAGI.

For this clone: This sample includes further DNA sequences coding for the same CDR3. This chain uses TRBV5-1 with TRBJ1-2; D is possibly TRBD1 (5 bases). CDR1 is SGHRS, CDR2 YFSETQ, per germline. The V gene lost 2 bases and the J gene lost 0 bases, with 11 bases spanning the gap. The CDR3 loop spans 15 amino acids. In DNA, the CDR3 is TGCGCCAGCAGCTTTGGAGGGACGGCTAACTATGGCTACACCTTC. As protein: CASSFGGTANYGYTF.

The V and J genes are TRBV4-1 and TRBJ1-6, with 7 bases aligning to TRBD1. V lost 1 base, J lost 10 bases, and 4 bases stayed unmatched. The CDR3 has 14 residues. Germline values: CDR1 MGHRA, CDR2 YSYEKL. The CDR3 DNA sequence: TGCGCCAGCAGCCAAGGACAGGGAGACTCACCCCTCCACTTT. Translated: CASSQGQGDSPLHF.

V is TRBV2 and J is TRBJ1-4, with 8 bases that match TRBD1. The CDR3 has 15 amino acids. The germline gives CDR1 SNHLY, CDR2 FYNNEI. V trimming: 6 bases; J trimming: 1 base; junction bases outside the gene matches: 4. CDR3 sequence: CASRLQGGTNEKLFF. In nucleotides, the CDR3 is TGTGCCAGCAGGCTACAGGGGGGAACTAATGAAAAACTGTTTTTT.

V and J are TRBV16 and TRBJ1-2; TRBD1 might be the D (6 bases). Trimming took 4 bases from V and 1 from J, leaving 16 bases between them. The CDR3 has 16 residues. In germline, CDR1 is KGHSY, CDR2 FQNENV. This CDR3 is CASSRLGQFSNYGYTF. The CDR3 DNA reads as TGTGCCAGCAGCCGCCTGGGACAATTTAGTAACTATGGCTACACCTTC.

The V gene is TRBV24-1, the J gene TRBJ1-2; 9 bases map to TRBD1. This CDR3 contains 17 residues. V dropped 3 bases and J dropped 8; count of bases not matched to a gene: 15. The germline V gene has CDR1 KGHDR and CDR2 SFDVKD. CDR3 region: CATSDPSGTGFLGGYTF. The CDR3 coding sequence is TGTGCCACCAGTGATCCCTCCGGGACAGGGTTTCTTGGGGGCTACACCTTC.

The rearrangement uses TRBV3-1 (or the pseudogene TRBV3-2) and TRBJ1-2, with D uncertain. Germline CDR1 is LGHDT and CDR2 is YNNKEL (reference sequence). This CDR3 has 13 amino acids. The V and J ends lost 0 bases and 14 bases respectively, with 16 bases between them. The CDR3 coding sequence is TGTGCCAGCAGCCAAGATCGACGGGGTGCTTGGACCTTC. The encoded protein is CASSQDRRGAWTF.

The rearrangement uses TRBV5-1 and TRBJ2-2, with TRBD1 identical over 7 bases. CDR1 and CDR2 from the germline V gene are SGHRS and YFSETQ. V was pared by 9 bases and J by 4 bases, with 12 bases of the junction left unmatched. This CDR3 contains 15 residues. DNA of the CDR3: TGCGCCACTACCCCGAGGGACAGCGCCACCGGGGAGCTGTTTTTT. It codes for CATTPRDSATGELFF.

This chain links TRBV6-1 with TRBJ1-5, with a tentative D call TRBD1 (5 bases). The CDR3 length is 16 residues. The germline V and J ends were trimmed by 1 base and 2 bases, with 12 bases remaining between them. Germline V lookup: CDR1 MNHNS, CDR2 SASEGT. The CDR3 is CASSEGVGGGNQPQHF. As DNA, the CDR3 is TGTGCCAGCAGTGAAGGGGTGGGAGGGGGCAATCAGCCCCAGCATTTT.

This clone was counted only a few times. This chain connects TRBV7-6 to TRBJ1-3; D is unresolved. Germline-derived CDR1 and CDR2 are SGHVS and FNYEAQ. The CDR3 is 15 amino acids. The V end lost 6 bases, the J end lost 0 bases, and 12 bases lay between the germline ends. The chain's CDR3 is CASSSRGSSGNTIYF. The DNA of the CDR3 is TGTGCCAGCAGTTCTCGGGGAAGCTCTGGAAACACCATATATTTT.

The sample holds a few counts of this clone. The chain is built from TRBV11-2 and TRBJ1-2; D ambiguous. Germline V gives CDR1 SGHAT, CDR2 FQNNGV. Trimming cost V 1 base and J 2 bases, with 5 bases left between them. The CDR3 has 13 residues. For the CDR3, the DNA is TGTGCCAGCAGCTTAGTAGAGAACTATGGCTACACCTTC. This translates into CASSLVENYGYTF.

The table lists this clone with a few counts. This chain uses TRBV5-1 with TRBJ2-2; 8 bases line up with TRBD1. The trim removed 0 bases at V and 0 bases at J, leaving 7 bases unmatched. The CDR3 consists of 18 residues. CDR1 is SGHRS, CDR2 YFSETQ, per germline. As DNA, the CDR3 is TGCGCCAGCAGCTTGGTCGGACAGGGTTTTCCGAACACCGGGGAGCTGTTTTTT. This codes for CASSLVGQGFPNTGELFF.

The rearrangement joins TRBV20-1 to TRBJ2-2; possible D gene TRBD1, 6 bases. V was shortened by 3 bases and J by 5 bases, with 10 bases between the two germline ends. CDR1 is DFQATT, CDR2 SNEGSKA, per germline (reference sequence). There are 13 residues in the CDR3. Here the CDR3 reads CSASPGVTGELFF. In DNA, the CDR3 is TGCAGTGCTAGTCCAGGGGTGACCGGGGAGCTGTTTTTT.

CDR3 sequence: CASSSGSLNEKLFF. The CDR3 bases are TGTGCCAGCAGCTCCGGGTCCCTCAATGAAAAACTGTTTTTT. This chain links TRBV7-2 with TRBJ1-4, with unresolved D. This CDR3 contains 14 residues. Trimming stripped 4 bases from V and 5 bases from J, with 11 bases between. Germline V gives CDR1 SGHTA, CDR2 FQGNSA.

This clone has just a few counts. The rearrangement joins TRBV9 to TRBJ1-4, with D maybe TRBD1 (5 bases). The CDR3 covers 15 residues. The V and J ends lost 0 bases and 7 bases respectively, with 13 bases between them. Germline V gene sequence: CDR1 SGDLS, CDR2 YYNGEE. The CDR3 here is CASSVEGGTSEKLFF. The DNA for the CDR3 is TGTGCCAGCAGCGTAGAAGGAGGGACCTCTGAAAAACTGTTTTTT.

This chain uses TRBV10-3 with TRBJ2-1; 12 bases match TRBD2. J lost 4 bases, V lost 5 bases, and 9 bases had no gene match. The length of the CDR3 is 17 residues. Germline V gene data show CDR1 as ENHRY and CDR2 as SYGVKD. The CDR3 region has the DNA TGTGCCATCAGTACTAGCGGGGGGTCTTCATCGTACAATGAGCAGTTCTTC. It codes for CAISTSGGSSSYNEQFF.

The J gene is TRBJ2-2, the V gene TRBV24-1; D is ambiguous. Looked up from germline, CDR1 is KGHDR and CDR2 is SFDVKD. This CDR3 has 12 amino acids. V lost 0 bases and J 9 bases, leaving 4 bases between the germline ends. The CDR3: CATSDLPWELFF. CDR3 bases: TGTGCCACCAGTGATTTGCCCTGGGAGCTGTTTTTT.

J is TRBJ1-1 and V is TRBV5-1; D remains unclear. Germline V gene sequence: CDR1 SGHRS, CDR2 YFSETQ. The V end was cut by 4 bases, the J end by 2 bases, with 18 bases between. The CDR3 runs 16 residues. The CDR3 DNA reads as TGCGCCAGCAGCACACAGAGTCCTAAGGTTAACACTGAAGCTTTCTTT. Encoded protein: CASSTQSPKVNTEAFF. The full variable domain, its missing parts supplied by reference TRBV5-1 and TRBJ1-1, is KAGVTQTPRYLIKTRGQQVTLSCSPISGHRSVSWYQQTPGQGLQFLFEYFSETQRNKGNFPGRFSGRQFSNSRSEMNVSTLELGDSALYLCASSTQSPKVNTEAFFGQGTRLTVV.